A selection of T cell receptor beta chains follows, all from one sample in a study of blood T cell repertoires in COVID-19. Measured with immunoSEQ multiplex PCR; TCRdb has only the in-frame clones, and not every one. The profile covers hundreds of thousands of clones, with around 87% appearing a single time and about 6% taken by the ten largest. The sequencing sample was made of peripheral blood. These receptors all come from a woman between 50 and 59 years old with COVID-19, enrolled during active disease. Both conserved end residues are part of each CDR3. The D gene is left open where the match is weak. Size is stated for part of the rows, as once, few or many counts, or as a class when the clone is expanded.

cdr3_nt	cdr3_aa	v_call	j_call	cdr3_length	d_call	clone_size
TGTGCCAGCCCCAGCGGGGGAAATTACAATGAGCAGTTCTTC	CASPSGGNYNEQFF	TRBV7-9	TRBJ2-1	14	TRBD2	-
TGTGCCAGCAGCCTACAGGGGGCCTACGAGCAGTACTTC	CASSLQGAYEQYF	TRBV12-3/TRBV12-4	TRBJ2-7	13	TRBD1	once
TGCGCCAGCAGCGCCTTCGGGACAGGGAGGAGCTCCTACAATGAGCAGTTCTTC	CASSAFGTGRSSYNEQFF	TRBV4-3	TRBJ2-1	18	TRBD1	-
TGCGCCAGCAGCTTGGGGCCGAATATAAATAATTCACCCCTCCACTTT	CASSLGPNINNSPLHF	TRBV5-1	TRBJ1-6	16	-	-
TGTGCCAGCAGGCAGGGGCGGAACACTGAAGCTTTCTTT	CASRQGRNTEAFF	TRBV6-5	TRBJ1-1	13	-	-
TGTGCCAGCAGCCAAGGACAGGGGAGATACAATGAGCAGTTCTTC	CASSQGQGRYNEQFF	TRBV4-2	TRBJ2-1	15	TRBD1	-
TGTGCCAGCAGTTTTGGGCGTCTGGCCCAGAACACCGGGGAGCTGTTTTTT	CASSFGRLAQNTGELFF	TRBV27	TRBJ2-2	17	-	-
TGTGCCAGTAGTATAAGGGAGGGACGGCGTGGCTACACCTTC	CASSIREGRRGYTF	TRBV19	TRBJ1-2	14	-	few
TGCGCCAGCAGCCAAGAGCGGGGGGCGGCTGGAAACACCATATATTTT	CASSQERGAAGNTIYF	TRBV4-1	TRBJ1-3	16	-	-
TGCGCCAGCAGCACCGGACAGGGGGCTATCTATGGCTACACCTTC	CASSTGQGAIYGYTF	TRBV5-1	TRBJ1-2	15	TRBD1	-
TGCAGCGGAAAGACAGGCAACTCTAACTATGGCTACACCTTC	CSGKTGNSNYGYTF	TRBV29-1	TRBJ1-2	14	-	-
TGTGCCAGCAGACTCGGGGAGTTAGCTTTCTTT	CASRLGELAFF	TRBV2	TRBJ1-1	11	-	few
TGTGCCAGCAGCCCCTACTCCGGACTAGCGGGAGGGCGAGGCAACGAGCAGTACTTC	CASSPYSGLAGGRGNEQYF	TRBV3-1/TRBV3-2	TRBJ2-7	19	TRBD2	few
TGCAGTGCTAGTTCAAACAGGGGGCTGCCAGTTCCCGCCTCTGGGGCCAACGTCCTGACTTTC	CSASSNRGLPVPASGANVLTF	TRBV20-1	TRBJ2-6	21	TRBD1	-
TGTGCCAGCAATGTCGGGAGGACTGAAGCTTTCTTT	CASNVGRTEAFF	TRBV6-5	TRBJ1-1	12	-	-
TGTGCCAGCAGCCCGGGACAGCAAGCCCCGACGGTCCACTTT	CASSPGQQAPTVHF	TRBV6-5	TRBJ1-6	14	TRBD1	once
TGTGCCAGCAAGCCACCAGGGGGCAATCAGCCCCAGCATTTT	CASKPPGGNQPQHF	TRBV6-6	TRBJ1-5	14	-	-
TGTGCCAGCAGCTCCCTTTTCGGAGGGGCCCAAGAGACCCAGTACTTC	CASSSLFGGAQETQYF	TRBV11-2	TRBJ2-5	16	-	-
TGTGCCAGTTCTACGGCGGCGGGAAGTTCCTACAATGAGCAGTTCTTC	CASSTAAGSSYNEQFF	TRBV19	TRBJ2-1	16	-	-
TGTGCCAGTAGACCAGATACCGATACGCAGTATTTT	CASRPDTDTQYF	TRBV19	TRBJ2-3	12	-	many
TGTGCCAGCAGCCAAGGACTCGGGGAGCTGTTTTTT	CASSQGLGELFF	TRBV3-1/TRBV3-2	TRBJ2-2	12	-	-
TGTGCCAGCATCCCCCGGGGGGCAGGTGGCTACACCTTC	CASIPRGAGGYTF	TRBV6-5	TRBJ1-2	13	-	-
TGTGCCAGCAGTGAGTTTAGGGGTAACTACGAGCAGTACTTC	CASSEFRGNYEQYF	TRBV2	TRBJ2-7	14	-	-
TGTGCCTGGAGTAGGACAGCTACTAGCACAGATACGCAGTATTTT	CAWSRTATSTDTQYF	TRBV30	TRBJ2-3	15	-	-
TGTGCCAGCTCACCACCGACAGGCCCCTCTGGGGCCAACGTCCTGACTTTC	CASSPPTGPSGANVLTF	TRBV18	TRBJ2-6	17	-	-
TGTGCCAGCAGTTTAGGCCAGGGAGGCTCACCCCTCCACTTT	CASSLGQGGSPLHF	TRBV27	TRBJ1-6	14	-	-
TGTGCCTGGAGTGTACTAAGCGGGAAGTCCAATGAGCAGTTCTTC	CAWSVLSGKSNEQFF	TRBV30	TRBJ2-1	15	TRBD2	few
TGTGCCAGCAGCCCTACGCGGGGAACCTTCTTCGAGCAGTACTTC	CASSPTRGTFFEQYF	TRBV28	TRBJ2-7	15	-	-
TGCGCCAGCAGCCCCGGGACAGGGGGGGGGACTGAAGCTTTCTTT	CASSPGTGGGTEAFF	TRBV5-1	TRBJ1-1	15	TRBD1	once
TGTGCCAGCAGGTTAACACCGACTGATGGCTACACCTTC	CASRLTPTDGYTF	TRBV27	TRBJ1-2	13	-	-
TGTGCCAGCTCACCCGAACAGGGAAGTACTGAAGCTTTCTTT	CASSPEQGSTEAFF	TRBV18	TRBJ1-1	14	-	-
TGTGTCAGTAGCGGGACAGGAGGCGCAGATACGCAGTATTTT	CVSSGTGGADTQYF	TRBV19	TRBJ2-3	14	-	-
TGTGCCAGCAACCGTAACAGGCTCAATGAGCAGTTCTTC	CASNRNRLNEQFF	TRBV7-2	TRBJ2-1	13	-	-
TGTGCCAGCAGCCTAGGTCCCGGGACAGGGGACTATGGCTACACCTTC	CASSLGPGTGDYGYTF	TRBV7-6	TRBJ1-2	16	TRBD1	-
TGTGCCAGCAGTACCGACAGGGCCTCTGGAAACACCATATATTTT	CASSTDRASGNTIYF	TRBV2	TRBJ1-3	15	TRBD1	-
TGTGCCAGCAAACCGGGACTCATAGAGACCCAGTACTTC	CASKPGLIETQYF	TRBV2	TRBJ2-5	13	-	-
TGCGCCAGCAGCCATGGACAGGGGAATAACTATGGCTACACCTTC	CASSHGQGNNYGYTF	TRBV5-1	TRBJ1-2	15	TRBD1	few
TGTGCCAGCAGCCCGTCAGGGGGTACAGGATATGGCTACACCTTC	CASSPSGGTGYGYTF	TRBV7-9	TRBJ1-2	15	TRBD1	-
TGTGCCAGCAGCGTCAGGCAGTTAGGTTTAACTAATGAAAAACTGTTTTTT	CASSVRQLGLTNEKLFF	TRBV9	TRBJ1-4	17	-	-
TGTGCCAGCAGTGACCCCCCTAAGTCCTACGAGCAGTACTTC	CASSDPPKSYEQYF	TRBV2	TRBJ2-7	14	-	-
TGTGCCAGCAGCCCCTCTCTCGGACTAGCGGGGAGCACAGATACGCAGTATTTT	CASSPSLGLAGSTDTQYF	TRBV5-8	TRBJ2-3	18	TRBD2	-